The 30 T cell receptor beta chains listed next were all sequenced from one sample in a study of blood T cell repertoires in COVID-19. The table came from immunoSEQ multiplex PCR; TCRdb's copy has only in-frame clones and leaves some out. The data contain more than 300,000 clones, around 89% of them singletons. Sequencing input: PBMCs or T cells enriched from blood (not recorded which). The receptor set was obtained from a woman under 30 who had recovered from COVID-19.

This chain uses TRBV5-1 with TRBJ1-1; D gene ambiguous. Germline V lookup: CDR1 SGHRS, CDR2 YFSETQ. The V end lost 4 bases, the J end lost 2 bases, and 9 bases lay between the germline ends. CDR3 length: 13 residues. The CDR3 reads CASSPVPNTEAFF. The CDR3, as DNA: TGCGCCAGCAGCCCAGTTCCAAACACTGAAGCTTTCTTT.

V usage is TRBV2 and J usage is TRBJ2-1; the match to TRBD2 covers 11 bases. J gave up 7 bases and V 6 bases, and 5 bases lay outside the gene matches. The CDR3 covers 14 residues. CDR1 SNHLY and CDR2 FYNNEI come from the germline V gene. DNA for the CDR3: TGTGCCAGCAGCGTTTTAGCGGGGGGGAATGAGCAGTTCTTC. Its protein is CASSVLAGGNEQFF.

The J gene is TRBJ1-5, the V gene TRBV5-4; 9 bases fit TRBD1. The length of the CDR3 is 15 residues. Trimming took 0 bases from V and 6 from J; bases not matched to a gene: 4. Per the germline V gene, CDR1 is SGHNT and CDR2 is YYREEE (reference sequence). The CDR3: CASSLGGTGSQPQHF. The CDR3 nucleotides read TGTGCCAGCAGCTTGGGGGGGACAGGGTCTCAGCCCCAGCATTTT.

This clone turned up a few times. This sequence joins TRBV10-3 and TRBJ1-6; D uncertain. Trimming shortened V by 7 bases and J by 8 bases, and 15 bases separated the two germline ends. Per germline, CDR1 ENHRY and CDR2 SYGVKD. The CDR3 consists of 14 residues. CDR3 in amino acids: CAITPGGVDSPLHF. CDR3 DNA sequence: TGTGCCATCACCCCGGGTGGTGTTGATTCACCCCTCCACTTT.

In this sample, this clone turned up once. The chain is built from TRBV11-2 and TRBJ2-7, with a tentative D call TRBD1 (6 bases). CDR1 SGHAT and CDR2 FQNNGV come from the germline V gene. Deletions cut 2 bases from V and 10 bases from J, with 15 bases between. This CDR3 comprises 13 residues. The CDR3 DNA reads as TGTGCCAGCAGCTTACTCGGGCAGGGGAAACAGTACTTC. This codes for CASSLLGQGKQYF.

This clone has just a few counts. V usage is TRBV10-3 and J usage is TRBJ1-2; TRBD1 agrees at 9 bases. V trimming: 8 bases; J trimming: 2 bases; junction bases outside the gene matches: 9. This CDR3 region has 15 residues. Per the germline V gene, CDR1 is ENHRY and CDR2 is SYGVKD. CDR3 sequence: CAIGGQGSANYGYTF. Here the CDR3 DNA reads TGTGCCATCGGGGGACAGGGTTCCGCCAACTATGGCTACACCTTC.

The chain joins TRBV7-9 to TRBJ1-4; D uncertain. The CDR3 extends over 14 amino acids. V was pared by 3 bases and J by 7 bases, with 12 bases between. Germline CDR1 is SEHNR and CDR2 is FQNEAQ (reference sequence). The CDR3 DNA reads as TGTGCCAGCAGCTTGGGGAGGGAATCTGAAAAACTGTTTTTT. It yields the protein CASSLGRESEKLFF. The full variable domain, with the rest looked up from reference TRBV7-9 and TRBJ1-4, is DTGVSQNPRHKITKRGQNVTFRCDPISEHNRLYWYRQTLGQGPEFLTYFQNEAQLEKSRLLSDRFSAERPKGSFSTLEIQRTEQGDSAMYLCASSLGRESEKLFFGSGTQLSVL.

This clone has only a few counts. The chain joins TRBV3-1 (or the pseudogene TRBV3-2) to TRBJ1-1, with D unresolved. This CDR3 spans 13 amino acids. Germline-derived CDR1 and CDR2 are LGHDT and YNNKEL (reference sequence). Trimming took 3 bases from V and 5 from J, leaving 10 bases between them. The CDR3 sequence: CASSQERRTEAFF. The CDR3 bases are TGTGCCAGCAGCCAGGAAAGGAGGACTGAAGCTTTCTTT.

The chain couples TRBV5-6 to TRBJ2-1, with 8 bases aligning to TRBD1. The germline gives CDR1 SGHDT, CDR2 YYEEEE. V shed 1 base and J 9 bases; nucleotides not matched to a gene: 6. The CDR3 runs to 14 residues. As DNA, the CDR3 is TGTGCCAGCAGCTTGCGGACAGGGTTATTTGAGCAGTTCTTC. Amino acids: CASSLRTGLFEQFF.

The J gene is TRBJ1-4, the V gene TRBV6-5, with a weak D call TRBD1 (5 bases). The CDR3 contains 15 residues. The germline V gene encodes CDR1 MNHEY and CDR2 SVGAGI. V was trimmed by 8 bases and J by 0 bases, leaving 13 bases between them. CDR3 residues: CASCLGPATNEKLFF. The DNA for the CDR3 is TGTGCCAGCTGTTTGGGGCCAGCAACTAATGAAAAACTGTTTTTT.

This clone was found once. CDR3 loop: CASRRGSGDTQYF. The CDR3 nucleotides read TGTGCCAGCAGGCGCGGCTCTGGGGATACGCAGTATTTT. V usage is TRBV6-5 and J usage is TRBJ2-3, with D uncertain. The germline V gene has CDR1 MNHEY and CDR2 SVGAGI. The CDR3 consists of 13 residues. The ends were cut back, 6 bases at V and 6 bases at J, with 13 bases in the middle.

The chain combines TRBV6-1 with TRBJ2-5, with 10 positions matching TRBD2. The ends lost 4 bases at V and 2 bases at J; junction bases unmatched: 7. The CDR3 covers 16 residues. The germline V gene has CDR1 MNHNS and CDR2 SASEGT. CDR3 nucleotide sequence: TGTGCCAGCAGTGCTCTCGTAGCGGGGGGACAAGAGACCCAGTACTTC. Its protein is CASSALVAGGQETQYF.

V usage is TRBV2 and J usage is TRBJ1-1; D uncertain. Germline CDR1 is SNHLY and CDR2 is FYNNEI. The V end was cut by 4 bases, the J end by 11 bases, with 14 bases between. This CDR3 comprises 12 residues. CDR3 sequence reads: CASSVHIDRAFF. Here the CDR3 DNA reads TGTGCCAGCAGTGTACACATTGATCGCGCTTTCTTT.

DNA for the CDR3: TGTGCCTGGAGTAATGGAGGCAGTGTACTAATTAGCTCCTATAATTCACCCCTCCACTTT. Amino acids: CAWSNGGSVLISSYNSPLHF. The chain is built from TRBV30 and TRBJ1-6; D is undetermined. Germline assignment: CDR1 GTSNPN and CDR2 SVGIG (reference sequence). Deletions cut 2 bases from V and 0 bases from J, with 23 bases between. This CDR3 contains 20 residues.

The genes are TRBV28 and TRBJ1-2, with 7 bases matching TRBD1. CDR3 size: 16 residues. In germline, CDR1 is MDHEN, CDR2 SYDVKM. V lost 7 bases and J lost 6; bases outside the gene matches: 17. The CDR3 here is CASKGQGGDLQNGYTF. DNA for the CDR3: TGTGCCAGCAAGGGGCAGGGGGGAGATCTTCAAAATGGCTACACCTTC.

The rearrangement links TRBV19 to TRBJ1-5, with unresolved D. The ends were cut back, 1 base at V and 0 bases at J, with 4 bases in the middle. Germline V CDR1 and CDR2: LNHDA, SQIVND (reference sequence). The CDR3 is 14 amino acids. CDR3 coding DNA: TGTGCCAGTAGTATAGGGCCTAGCAATCAGCCCCAGCATTTT. This sequence encodes CASSIGPSNQPQHF.

This clone has just a few counts. This sequence joins TRBV5-1 and TRBJ2-7, with 8 bases matching TRBD2. This CDR3 is built from 15 residues. V shed 1 base and J 5 bases; nucleotides not matched to a gene: 8. CDR1 is SGHRS and CDR2 is YFSETQ in the germline V gene. The CDR3 bases are TGCGCCAGCAGCTTGACACGGGGGGGCCAAGACGAGCAGTACTTC. Translation gives CASSLTRGGQDEQYF.

This clone came up once. The rearrangement joins TRBV19 to TRBJ2-3, with D maybe TRBD1 (5 bases). In germline, CDR1 is LNHDA, CDR2 SQIVND (reference sequence). There are 14 residues in the CDR3. Trimming cost V 1 base and J 4 bases, with 9 bases left between them. CDR3 loop: CASSIGGTSDTQYF. CDR3 nucleotide sequence: TGTGCCAGTAGTATAGGGGGCACGTCAGATACGCAGTATTTT.

The chain couples TRBV11-3 to TRBJ2-1; 8 bases agree with TRBD2. The J segment lost 7 bases and the V segment lost 3 bases, leaving 8 bases of the junction unmatched. The CDR3 totals 15 residues. The germline V gene has CDR1 SGHNT and CDR2 YENEEA. CDR3 in amino acids: CASSLGGGRENEQFF. The CDR3 region has the DNA TGTGCCAGCAGCTTGGGCGGGGGGAGAGAAAATGAGCAGTTCTTC. The full variable domain, in which reference TRBV11-3 and TRBJ2-1 provide the parts outside the CDR3, is EAGVVQSPRYKIIEKKQPVAFWCNPISGHNTLYWYLQNLGQGPELLIRYENEEAVDDSQLPKDRFSAERLKGVDSTLKIQPAELGDSAVYLCASSLGGGRENEQFFGPGTRLTVL.

The chain uses TRBV5-4 and TRBJ2-3, with D perhaps matching TRBD1 (6 bases). CDR1 and CDR2 (germline): SGHNT, YYREEE (reference sequence). The CDR3 is made up of 16 amino acids. Trimming shortened V by 1 base and J by 0 bases, and 12 bases separated the two germline ends. CDR3 in amino acids: CASSLSGTLSTDTQYF. The CDR3 bases are TGTGCCAGCAGCTTGAGTGGGACACTTAGCACAGATACGCAGTATTTT. Drawing the rest from reference TRBV5-4 and TRBJ2-3, the complete variable domain is ETGVTQSPTHLIKTRGQQVTLRCSSQSGHNTVSWYQQALGQGPQFIFQYYREEENGRGNFPPRFSGLQFPNYSSELNVNALELDDSALYLCASSLSGTLSTDTQYFGPGTRLTVL.

The chain couples TRBV19 to TRBJ2-7, with D possibly TRBD1 on 5 matching bases. Germline assignment: CDR1 LNHDA and CDR2 SQIVND (reference sequence). CDR3 size: 18 residues. V was cut by 10 bases and J by 1 base, with 29 bases left in between. This CDR3 reads CATTTASRTPRTSYEQYF. As DNA, the CDR3 is TGTGCCACTACGACGGCGAGCCGGACACCACGAACATCCTACGAGCAGTACTTC.

In this sample, this clone turned up once. This chain joins TRBV9 and TRBJ1-2; no definite D call. Between the trimmed V and J ends, which lost 0 bases and 2 bases, there was a span of 11 bases. Germline V gene data show CDR1 as SGDLS and CDR2 as YYNGEE. The CDR3 length is 15 residues. The DNA for the CDR3 is TGTGCCAGCAGCGTAGAACTCGAGGGAAACTATGGCTACACCTTC. Translation: CASSVELEGNYGYTF.

J is TRBJ1-3 and V is TRBV29-1; D call uncertain. Trimming left V 6 bases short and J 1 base short, with 13 bases between. CDR3 length: 14 residues. CDR1 SQVTM and CDR2 ANQGSEA come from the germline V gene. The CDR3 loop is CSVVTGFSGNTIYF. The DNA for the CDR3 is TGCAGCGTCGTGACGGGTTTTTCTGGAAACACCATATATTTT. Looking up the rest from reference TRBV29-1 and TRBJ1-3 gives the full variable domain: SAVISQKPSRDICQRGTSLTIQCQVDSQVTMMFWYRQQPGQSLTLIATANQGSEATYESGFVIDKFPISRPNLTFSTLTVSNMSPEDSSIYLCSVVTGFSGNTIYFGEGSWLTVV.

The chain employs TRBV5-8 and TRBJ1-1; D is possibly TRBD1 (5 bases). The CDR3 loop spans 17 amino acids. V was cut by 0 bases and J by 0 bases, with 15 bases left in between. CDR1 and CDR2 from the germline V gene are SGHTS and YDEGEE. The CDR3 spells CASSLGQLSGMNTEAFF. As DNA, the CDR3 is TGTGCCAGCAGCTTGGGACAGCTATCCGGAATGAACACTGAAGCTTTCTTT.

This clone was detected only once. This chain uses TRBV6-2 or TRBV6-3 with TRBJ1-2, with 9 bases that match TRBD1. The CDR3 is made up of 15 amino acids. V dropped 4 bases and J dropped 8; count of bases not matched to a gene: 11. Germline CDR1 reads MNHEY; CDR2 reads SVGEGT. The CDR3 DNA follows: TGTGCCAGCAGTTTCCCCGGGACAGGGTCCATCGGCTACACCTTC. The encoded protein is CASSFPGTGSIGYTF.

The genes are TRBV29-1 and TRBJ2-7; TRBD2 agrees at 7 bases. This CDR3 has 15 residues. V was pared by 1 base and J by 1 base, with 7 bases of the junction left unmatched. Germline CDR1 is SQVTM and CDR2 is ANQGSEA. The CDR3: CSVEVPTGGSYEQYF. CDR3 bases: TGCAGCGTTGAAGTGCCTACGGGGGGATCCTACGAGCAGTACTTC.

This sequence joins TRBV4-3 and TRBJ1-2; 9 bases map to TRBD1. J lost 5 bases, V lost 4 bases, and 11 bases had no gene match. The CDR3 length is 16 residues. Germline V lookup: CDR1 LGHNA, CDR2 YSLEER. The CDR3 nucleotides read TGCGCCAGCAGCCCTACCCGGGACAGGGCATCTTATGGCTACACCTTC. Protein product: CASSPTRDRASYGYTF.

The chain employs TRBV27 and TRBJ1-5; the match to TRBD1 covers 8 bases. The CDR3 extends over 13 amino acids. The germline V gene has CDR1 MNHEY and CDR2 SMNVEV (reference sequence). The ends lost 6 bases at V and 6 bases at J; junction bases unmatched: 4. The CDR3 here is CASRPTGVQPQHF. The CDR3 coding sequence is TGTGCCAGCAGACCGACAGGGGTTCAGCCCCAGCATTTT.

V is TRBV11-3 and J is TRBJ2-1, with TRBD2 matching 9 bases. The V and J ends lost 0 bases and 3 bases, in that order; junction bases with no gene match: 3. This CDR3 comprises 16 residues. CDR1 SGHNT and CDR2 YENEEA come from the germline V gene. CDR3 loop: CASSLDSGRRYNEQFF. Written as DNA, the CDR3 is TGTGCCAGCAGCTTAGATAGCGGGAGACGCTACAATGAGCAGTTCTTC.

This chain links TRBV5-1 with TRBJ1-6; D gene ambiguous. This CDR3 region has 13 residues. V was clipped by 3 bases and J by 11 bases, with 12 bases between them. CDR1 and CDR2 from the germline V gene are SGHRS and YFSETQ. CDR3 region: CASSSGSSPPLHF. The CDR3 nucleotides read TGCGCCAGCAGCTCCGGGTCGAGTCCACCCCTCCACTTT. Filled out from reference TRBV5-1 and TRBJ1-6, the complete variable domain reads KAGVTQTPRYLIKTRGQQVTLSCSPISGHRSVSWYQQTPGQGLQFLFEYFSETQRNKGNFPGRFSGRQFSNSRSEMNVSTLELGDSALYLCASSSGSSPPLHFGNGTRLTVT.